The rows below give T cell receptor beta chains drawn from one sample of a study of T cells in Graves' hyperthyroidism and ophthalmopathy. Using its own MiXCR run on the multiplex PCR reads, TCRdb lists one record per CDR3 protein. The table records 600,000 to 850,000 distinct CDR3 sequences, around 20% of them present only once. The sequencing input was blood. These receptors originate from a woman aged 45 to 65 with Graves' hyperthyroidism that later progressed to Graves' ophthalmopathy. Both conserved end residues are part of each CDR3. A D gene is named only where the DNA matches it firmly. Size is stated for part of the rows, as once, few or many counts, or as a class when the clone is expanded.

J gene | V gene | clone size | D gene | CDR3 length | CDR3 protein | CDR3 DNA
TRBJ2-1 | TRBV24-1 | - | TRBD1 | 16 | CATSDTGTGNNNEQFF | TGTGCCACCAGTGACACCGGGACAGGGAATAACAATGAGCAGTTCTTC
TRBJ1-5 | TRBV5-1 | few | - | 15 | CASSFLLRDNQPQHF | TGCGCCAGCAGCTTTCTCTTGAGGGACAATCAGCCCCAGCATTTT
TRBJ2-2 | TRBV9 | few | - | 15 | CASSVLWGGTGELFF | TGTGCCAGCAGCGTATTGTGGGGTGGGACCGGGGAGCTGTTTTTT
TRBJ1-1 | TRBV5-1 | few | - | 11 | CASTYVPEAFF | TGCGCCAGCACGTATGTGCCCGAAGCTTTCTTT
TRBJ1-5 | TRBV6-1 | - | TRBD1 | 15 | CASSESTGYNQPQHF | TGTGCCAGCAGTGAGTCGACAGGGTACAATCAGCCCCAGCATTTT
TRBJ1-5 | TRBV18 | many | - | 14 | CASSPPPHGQPQHF | TGTGCCAGCTCACCACCTCCCCACGGGCAGCCCCAGCATTTT
TRBJ2-7 | TRBV10-2 | - | TRBD1 | 16 | CASSESTGPSLDEQYF | TGCGCCAGCAGTGAGTCGACAGGGCCTTCCTTGGACGAGCAGTACTTC
TRBJ2-6 | TRBV5-1 | - | - | 17 | CASVQGTGSSGANVLTF | TGCGCCAGCGTTCAGGGTACGGGGAGCTCTGGGGCCAACGTCCTGACTTTC
TRBJ2-3 | TRBV7-8 | many | - | 14 | CASSLVGDSDTQYF | TGTGCCAGCAGCTTAGTCGGGGATTCAGATACGCAGTATTTT
TRBJ1-5 | TRBV4-1 | few | - | 16 | CASSQDWGQGDQPQHF | TGCGCCAGCAGCCAAGATTGGGGGCAAGGGGATCAGCCCCAGCATTTT
TRBJ2-6 | TRBV5-1 | many | TRBD2 | 14 | CASSFRGGPNVLTF | TGCGCCAGCAGCTTCCGCGGGGGGCCCAACGTCCTGACTTTC
TRBJ2-7 | TRBV27 | - | TRBD1 | 13 | CASSDRGAYEQYF | TGTGCCAGCAGCGACAGGGGCGCCTACGAGCAGTACTTC
TRBJ2-3 | TRBV5-1 | many | TRBD1 | 15 | CASSLGTGEADTQYF | TGCGCCAGCAGCTTAGGGACAGGGGAAGCAGATACGCAGTATTTT